These 10 T cell receptor beta chains originate from one sample sequenced in a study of blood T cell repertoires in COVID-19. Method: immunoSEQ multiplex PCR; TCRdb's copy keeps in-frame clones and lacks some. The profile shows under 200,000 clones, approximately 81% of them singletons. Input material: peripheral blood. The source is a woman older than 75 with acute or convalescent COVID-19.

The chain combines TRBV12-3 or TRBV12-4 with TRBJ1-2, with 9 bases identical to TRBD1. V lost 4 bases to trimming and J lost 5 bases; unmatched junction nucleotides: 2. This CDR3 has 13 residues. The CDR3 coding sequence is TGTGCCAGCAGTTGGACAGGGGAATATGGCTACACCTTC. Its translation: CASSWTGEYGYTF.

V is TRBV7-2 and J is TRBJ2-7; 10 nucleotides agree with TRBD2. Germline CDR1 reads SGHTA; CDR2 reads FQGNSA. The CDR3 is 18 amino acids. The V segment lost 5 bases and the J segment 0 bases; nucleotides outside the gene matches: 13. This CDR3 is CASSTAASGSRSSYEQYF. The CDR3 nucleotides are TGTGCCAGCAGCACCGCAGCTAGCGGGAGTCGTAGCTCCTACGAGCAGTACTTC. Full variable domain (missing parts from reference TRBV7-2 and TRBJ2-7): GAGVSQSPSNKVTEKGKDVELRCDPISGHTALYWYRQSLGQGLEFLIYFQGNSAPDKSGLPSDRFSAERTGGSVSTLTIQRTQQEDSAVYLCASSTAASGSRSSYEQYFGPGTRLTVT.

The chain combines TRBV6-5 with TRBJ2-7; TRBD1 matches 11 bases. V shed 6 bases and J 4 bases; nucleotides not matched to a gene: 5. Germline CDR1 and CDR2: MNHEY and SVGAGI. This CDR3 comprises 14 residues. CDR3 region: CASRAGQGVYEQYF. CDR3 DNA: TGTGCCAGCAGAGCGGGACAGGGGGTTTACGAGCAGTACTTC.

The genes are TRBV19 and TRBJ2-5; D is possibly TRBD1 (6 bases). Germline V CDR1 and CDR2: LNHDA, SQIVND (reference sequence). This CDR3 spans 15 amino acids. V lost 5 bases and J lost 4, with 17 bases in between. CDR3 loop: CASSFGGLNRETQYF. The CDR3 region has the DNA TGTGCCAGTAGTTTTGGGGGCCTCAATCGAGAGACCCAGTACTTC.

The chain is built from TRBV19 and TRBJ1-5; D call uncertain. Per germline, CDR1 LNHDA and CDR2 SQIVND (reference sequence). The ends were cut back, 7 bases at V and 3 bases at J, with 13 bases in the middle. The length of the CDR3 is 14 residues. The CDR3 here is CASTNRSYNQPQHF. The CDR3 bases are TGTGCCAGTACAAACAGATCCTACAATCAGCCCCAGCATTTT. Full variable domain (rest looked up from reference TRBV19 and TRBJ1-5): DGGITQSPKYLFRKEGQNVTLSCEQNLNHDAMYWYRQDPGQGLRLIYYSQIVNDFQKGDIAEGYSVSREKKESFPLTVTSAQKNPTAFYLCASTNRSYNQPQHFGDGTRLSIL.

This chain uses TRBV2 with TRBJ1-1; 7 bases agree with TRBD1. The CDR3 runs to 14 residues. CDR1 and CDR2 from the germline V gene are SNHLY and FYNNEI. Trimming removed 7 bases from V and 6 bases from J; junction bases left unmatched: 11. The CDR3 DNA follows: TGTGCCAGCACCGGCGTACAGGGGTTGGCTGAAGCTTTCTTT. It specifies CASTGVQGLAEAFF.

On this clone itself: The same CDR3 arises from other DNA sequences in this sample as well. The chain is built from TRBV6-5 and TRBJ1-5; 9 positions match TRBD1. Losses at the gene ends were 6 bases for V and 4 bases for J; bases not matched to a gene: 4. The length of the CDR3 is 14 residues. The germline V gene has CDR1 MNHEY and CDR2 SVGAGI. The CDR3 DNA reads as TGTGCCAGCAGCCCGACAGGGGGAAATCAGCCCCAGCATTTT. This sequence encodes CASSPTGGNQPQHF.

The CDR3 nucleotides read TGTGCCAGCAGCCGGACAGTAAATCAGCCCCAGCATTTT. Residues: CASSRTVNQPQHF. V and J are TRBV28 and TRBJ1-5, with D perhaps TRBD1 (6 bases). The V end lost 6 bases, the J end lost 4 bases, and 10 bases lay between the germline ends. The CDR3 is 13 residues long. CDR1 is MDHEN, CDR2 SYDVKM, per germline.

V usage is TRBV28 and J usage is TRBJ2-7; D perhaps matches TRBD1 (6 bases). The CDR3 extends over 13 amino acids. The V and J ends lost 8 bases and 0 bases respectively, with 11 bases between them. Germline V gives CDR1 MDHEN, CDR2 SYDVKM. The CDR3, as DNA: TGTGCCAGCCGTGTGGGGGCCTCCTACGAGCAGTACTTC. Its translation: CASRVGASYEQYF.

About this clone: Other DNA sequences in the sample encode the same CDR3. The chain links TRBV7-2 to TRBJ1-1; D perhaps matches TRBD1 (5 bases). This CDR3 comprises 15 residues. Germline loops: CDR1 SGHTA, CDR2 FQGNSA. V was pared by 0 bases and J by 2 bases, with 10 bases between. CDR3 nucleotides: TGTGCCAGCAGCTTAGCGCGACAGCCTAACACTGAAGCTTTCTTT. As protein: CASSLARQPNTEAFF.